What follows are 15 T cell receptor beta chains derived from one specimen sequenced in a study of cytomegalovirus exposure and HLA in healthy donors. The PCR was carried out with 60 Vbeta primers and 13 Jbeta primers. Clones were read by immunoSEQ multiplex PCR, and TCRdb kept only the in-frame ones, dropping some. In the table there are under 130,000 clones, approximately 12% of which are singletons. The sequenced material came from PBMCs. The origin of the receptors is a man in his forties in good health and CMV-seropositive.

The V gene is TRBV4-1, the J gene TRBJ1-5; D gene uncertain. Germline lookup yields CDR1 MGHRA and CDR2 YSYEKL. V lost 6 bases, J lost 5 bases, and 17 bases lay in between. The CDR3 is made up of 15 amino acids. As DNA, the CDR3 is TGCGCCAGCAGGAAGGGCCCGGAGGTTGATCAGCCCCAGCATTTT. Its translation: CASRKGPEVDQPQHF.

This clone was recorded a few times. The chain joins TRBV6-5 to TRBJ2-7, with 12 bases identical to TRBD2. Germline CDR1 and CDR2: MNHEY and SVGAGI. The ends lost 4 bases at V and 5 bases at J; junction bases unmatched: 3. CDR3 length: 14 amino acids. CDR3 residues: CASSSGLAGNEQYF. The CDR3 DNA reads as TGTGCCAGCAGTTCCGGACTAGCGGGAAACGAGCAGTACTTC.

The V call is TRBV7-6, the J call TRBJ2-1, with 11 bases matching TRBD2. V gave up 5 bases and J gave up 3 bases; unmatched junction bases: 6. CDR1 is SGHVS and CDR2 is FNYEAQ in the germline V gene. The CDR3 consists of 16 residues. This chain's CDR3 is CASSLTSGRIYNEQFF. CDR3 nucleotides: TGTGCCAGCAGCCTTACTAGCGGGAGAATCTACAATGAGCAGTTCTTC.

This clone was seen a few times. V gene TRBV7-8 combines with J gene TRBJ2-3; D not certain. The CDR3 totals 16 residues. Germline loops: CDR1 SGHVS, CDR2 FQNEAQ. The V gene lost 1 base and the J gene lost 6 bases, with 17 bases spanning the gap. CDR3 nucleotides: TGTGCCAGCAGCTTAGTATTAGGCGGAGCGAAGGATACGCAGTATTTT. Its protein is CASSLVLGGAKDTQYF. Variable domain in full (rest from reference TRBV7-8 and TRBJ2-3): GAGVSQSPRYKVAKRGQDVALRCDPISGHVSLFWYQQALGQGPEFLTYFQNEAQLDKSGLPSDRFFAERPEGSVSTLKIQRTQQEDSAVYLCASSLVLGGAKDTQYFGPGTRLTVL.

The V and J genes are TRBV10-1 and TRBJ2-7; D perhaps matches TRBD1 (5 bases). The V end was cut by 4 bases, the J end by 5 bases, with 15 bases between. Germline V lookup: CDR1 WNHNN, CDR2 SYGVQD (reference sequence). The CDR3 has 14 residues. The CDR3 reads CASSAQGMKDEQYF. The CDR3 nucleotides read TGCGCCAGCAGTGCGCAGGGAATGAAGGACGAGCAGTACTTC.

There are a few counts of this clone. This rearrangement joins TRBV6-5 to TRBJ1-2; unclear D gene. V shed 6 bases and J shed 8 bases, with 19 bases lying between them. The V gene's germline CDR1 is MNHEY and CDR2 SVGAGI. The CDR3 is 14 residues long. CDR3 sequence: CASRDSRPSEGYTF. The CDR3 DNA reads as TGTGCCAGCAGAGACTCGCGGCCCTCGGAAGGCTACACCTTC.

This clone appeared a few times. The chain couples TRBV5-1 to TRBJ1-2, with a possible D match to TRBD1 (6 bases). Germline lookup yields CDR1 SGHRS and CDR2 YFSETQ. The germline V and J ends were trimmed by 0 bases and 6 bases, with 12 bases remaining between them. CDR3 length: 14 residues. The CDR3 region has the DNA TGCGCCAGCAGCTTGGGGGGGGGCGGACATGGCTACACCTTC. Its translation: CASSLGGGGHGYTF.

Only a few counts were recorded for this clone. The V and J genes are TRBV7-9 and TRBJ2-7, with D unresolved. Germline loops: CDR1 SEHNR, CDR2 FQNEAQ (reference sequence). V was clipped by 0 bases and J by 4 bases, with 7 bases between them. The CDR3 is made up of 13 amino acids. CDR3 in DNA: TGTGCCAGCAGCTTAGCGCCCCAGTACGAGCAGTACTTC. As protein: CASSLAPQYEQYF.

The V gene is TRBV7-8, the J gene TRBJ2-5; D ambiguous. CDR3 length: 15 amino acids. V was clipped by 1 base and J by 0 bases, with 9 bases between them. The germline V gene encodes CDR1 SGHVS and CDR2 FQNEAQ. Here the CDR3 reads CASSLGSNDQETQYF. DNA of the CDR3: TGTGCCAGCAGCTTAGGGTCTAACGACCAAGAGACCCAGTACTTC. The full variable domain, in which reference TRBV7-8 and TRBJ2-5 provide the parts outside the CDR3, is GAGVSQSPRYKVAKRGQDVALRCDPISGHVSLFWYQQALGQGPEFLTYFQNEAQLDKSGLPSDRFFAERPEGSVSTLKIQRTQQEDSAVYLCASSLGSNDQETQYFGPGTRLLVL.

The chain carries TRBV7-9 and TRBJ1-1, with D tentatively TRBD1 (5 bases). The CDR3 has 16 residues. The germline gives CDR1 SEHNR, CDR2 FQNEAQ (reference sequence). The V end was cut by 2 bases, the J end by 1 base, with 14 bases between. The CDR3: CASSLPGLGGNTEAFF. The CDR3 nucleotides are TGTGCCAGCAGCTTACCAGGGTTGGGGGGGAACACTGAAGCTTTCTTT. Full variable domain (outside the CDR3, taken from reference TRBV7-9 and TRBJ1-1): DTGVSQNPRHKITKRGQNVTFRCDPISEHNRLYWYRQTLGQGPEFLTYFQNEAQLEKSRLLSDRFSAERPKGSFSTLEIQRTEQGDSAMYLCASSLPGLGGNTEAFFGQGTRLTVV.

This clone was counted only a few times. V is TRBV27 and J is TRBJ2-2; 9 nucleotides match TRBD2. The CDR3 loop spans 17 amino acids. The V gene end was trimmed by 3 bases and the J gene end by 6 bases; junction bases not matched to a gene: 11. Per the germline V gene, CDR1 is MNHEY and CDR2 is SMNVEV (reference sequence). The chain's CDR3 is CASSFSSGTQTPGELFF. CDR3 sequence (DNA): TGTGCCAGCAGTTTTTCTAGCGGGACGCAGACTCCCGGGGAGCTGTTTTTT.

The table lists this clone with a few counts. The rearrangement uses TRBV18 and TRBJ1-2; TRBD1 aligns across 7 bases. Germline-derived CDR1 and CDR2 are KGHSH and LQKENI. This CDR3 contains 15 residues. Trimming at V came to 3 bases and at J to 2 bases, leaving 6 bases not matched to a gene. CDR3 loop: CASSPGQDGNYGYTF. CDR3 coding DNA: TGTGCCAGCTCACCCGGACAGGACGGAAACTATGGCTACACCTTC.

The CDR3 loop is CASSLIRGETQYF. CDR3 in DNA: TGCGCCAGCAGCTTGATCAGGGGAGAGACCCAGTACTTC. The gene calls are TRBV5-1 and TRBJ2-5; D possibly corresponds to TRBD1 (6 bases). The CDR3 length is 13 residues. Germline-derived CDR1 and CDR2 are SGHRS and YFSETQ. Between the trimmed V and J ends, which lost 1 base and 4 bases, there was a span of 8 bases.

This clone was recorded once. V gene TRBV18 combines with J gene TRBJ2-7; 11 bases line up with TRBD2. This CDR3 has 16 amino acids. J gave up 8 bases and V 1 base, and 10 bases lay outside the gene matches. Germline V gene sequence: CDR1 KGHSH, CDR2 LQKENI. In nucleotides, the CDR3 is TGTGCCAGCTCACCACTCTCACTAGCGGGAGCCGGTAAGCAGTACTTC. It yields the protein CASSPLSLAGAGKQYF.

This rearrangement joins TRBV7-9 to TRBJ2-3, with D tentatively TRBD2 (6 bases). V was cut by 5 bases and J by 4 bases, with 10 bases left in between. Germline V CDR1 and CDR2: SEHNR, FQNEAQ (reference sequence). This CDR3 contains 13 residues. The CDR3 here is CASSPGGADTQYF. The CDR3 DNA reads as TGTGCCAGCAGCCCCGGAGGGGCAGATACGCAGTATTTT. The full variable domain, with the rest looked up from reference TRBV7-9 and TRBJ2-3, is DTGVSQNPRHKITKRGQNVTFRCDPISEHNRLYWYRQTLGQGPEFLTYFQNEAQLEKSRLLSDRFSAERPKGSFSTLEIQRTEQGDSAMYLCASSPGGADTQYFGPGTRLTVL.